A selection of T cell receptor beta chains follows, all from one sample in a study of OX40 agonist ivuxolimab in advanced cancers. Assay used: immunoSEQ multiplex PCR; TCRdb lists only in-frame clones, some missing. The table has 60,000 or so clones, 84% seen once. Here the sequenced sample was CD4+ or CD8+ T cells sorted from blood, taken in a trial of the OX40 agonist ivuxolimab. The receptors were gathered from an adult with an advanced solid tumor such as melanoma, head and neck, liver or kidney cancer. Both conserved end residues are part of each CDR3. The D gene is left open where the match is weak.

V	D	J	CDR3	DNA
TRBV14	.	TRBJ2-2	CASSPLWRRGINTGELFF	TGTGCCAGCAGCCCTCTATGGCGGCGGGGTATTAACACCGGGGAGCTGTTTTTT
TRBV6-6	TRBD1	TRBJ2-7	CASSPGTGFSYEQYF	TGTGCCAGCAGTCCCGGGACAGGCTTCTCCTACGAGCAGTACTTC
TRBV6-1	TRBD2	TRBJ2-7	CASSALAGGPYSYEQYF	TGTGCCAGCAGTGCACTAGCGGGAGGGCCTTATTCCTACGAGCAGTACTTC
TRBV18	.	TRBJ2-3	CASSPRPVESTDTQYF	TGTGCCAGCTCACCACGTCCGGTCGAGAGCACAGATACGCAGTATTTT
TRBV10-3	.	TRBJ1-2	CAINREGPRGPSYGYTF	TGTGCCATCAATAGGGAGGGACCGCGAGGGCCTAGCTATGGCTACACCTTC
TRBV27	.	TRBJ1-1	CASSLNRNTEAFF	TGTGCCAGCAGCCTCAATCGGAACACTGAAGCTTTCTTT
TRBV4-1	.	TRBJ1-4	CASSQDWGTFEKLFF	TGCGCCAGCAGCCAAGATTGGGGGACATTCGAAAAACTGTTTTTT
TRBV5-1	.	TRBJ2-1	CASSLAAPIGNEQFF	TGCGCCAGCAGCTTGGCAGCGCCAATTGGGAATGAGCAGTTCTTC
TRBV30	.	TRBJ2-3	CAWRIVGGFTDTQYF	TGTGCCTGGAGGATAGTGGGAGGCTTCACAGATACGCAGTATTTT
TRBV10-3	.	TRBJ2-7	CAISLTQGYPSYEQYF	TGTGCCATCAGTTTGACACAGGGATATCCTTCCTACGAGCAGTACTTC
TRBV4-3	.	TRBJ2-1	CASSQTVGYNEQFF	TGCGCCAGCAGCCAAACAGTGGGCTACAATGAGCAGTTCTTC
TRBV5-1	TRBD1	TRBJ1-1	CASSVTRDSNTEAFF	TGCGCCAGCAGCGTAACCCGGGACAGTAACACTGAAGCTTTCTTT